The following is a TCR beta chain sequence with its context. Its antigen is currently unknown. These data are taken from a study of CXCR3-negative and CXCR3-positive naive CD8 T cells. Study-wide results and limits: Comparably high diversity marked both naive subsets, whereas memory CD8+ cells had much lower diversity. Comparison of naive cells showed more hydrophobic TRB CDR3s in CXCR3-positive than in CXCR3-negative naive cells.

In preparing the TRB cDNA libraries, 5' RACE with UMI labels was used. Following a re-call of the 5' RACE reads, TCRdb has one entry per CDR3 protein and lacks DNA. This repertoire includes 75,000 to 100,000 distinct CDR3 sequences. The CDR3 spans 14 residues. The specimen sequenced was naive CXCR3+ CD8+ T cells from blood. Subset noted: CD45RO-CCR7+CD27+CD95- naive CD8+ T cells expressing CXCR3 (TNR3+). The chain carries TRBV23-1 and TRBJ2-1; TCRdb proposes TRBD1, but this gene call is untestable without DNA. TRBV23-1 is an ORF, and what it does is uncertain. The receptor was isolated from a human donor in good health. Some clones in this sample may be carry-over from other donors' samples. CDR3 protein: CASNRDRGPYEQFF.